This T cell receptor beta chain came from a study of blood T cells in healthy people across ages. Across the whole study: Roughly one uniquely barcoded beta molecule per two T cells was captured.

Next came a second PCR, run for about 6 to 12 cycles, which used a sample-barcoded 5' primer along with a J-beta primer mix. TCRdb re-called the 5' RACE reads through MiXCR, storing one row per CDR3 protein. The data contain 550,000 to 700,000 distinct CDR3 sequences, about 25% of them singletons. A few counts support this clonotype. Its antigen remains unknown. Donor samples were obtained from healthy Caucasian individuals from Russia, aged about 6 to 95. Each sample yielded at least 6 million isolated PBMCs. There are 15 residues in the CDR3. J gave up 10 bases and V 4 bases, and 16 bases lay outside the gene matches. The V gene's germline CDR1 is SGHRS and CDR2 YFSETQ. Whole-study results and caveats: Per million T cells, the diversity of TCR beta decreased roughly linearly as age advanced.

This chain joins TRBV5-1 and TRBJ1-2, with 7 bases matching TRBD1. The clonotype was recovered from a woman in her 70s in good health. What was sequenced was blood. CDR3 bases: TGCGCCAGCAGCCCTGGACAGGCCCGTTGGGATGACTACACCTTC. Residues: CASSPGQARWDDYTF. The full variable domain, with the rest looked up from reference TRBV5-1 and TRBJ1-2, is KAGVTQTPRYLIKTRGQQVTLSCSPISGHRSVSWYQQTPGQGLQFLFEYFSETQRNKGNFPGRFSGRQFSNSRSEMNVSTLELGDSALYLCASSPGQARWDDYTFGSGTRLTVV.